This TCR beta chain was retrieved from a study of CD8+ T cells in alopecia areata. It was cDNA, reverse transcribed from extracted RNA, that served as the sequencing template. Sequenced by immunoSEQ multiplex PCR; TCRdb stores in-frame clones only, minus some. The sample yields approximately 120,000 clones, 45% to 50% seen once. Germline assignment: CDR1 LNHNV and CDR2 YYDKDF (reference sequence). The CDR3 consists of 14 residues. Trimming at V came to 5 bases and at J to 7 bases, leaving 5 bases not matched to a gene. About this clone itself: Its matching antigen is unknown.

Findings and limits, study-wide: Sequenced scalp T cells also include alphabeta T cells resident in normal skin.

The receptor was isolated from a human donor with alopecia areata. The material sequenced was NKG2D-low CD8+ T cells sorted from blood. The gene calls are TRBV15 and TRBJ1-6; 7 bases are a match to TRBD1. This CDR3 is CATSDRDRNSPLHF. The CDR3 DNA reads as TGTGCCACCAGCGACCGGGACAGAAATTCACCCCTCCACTTT.